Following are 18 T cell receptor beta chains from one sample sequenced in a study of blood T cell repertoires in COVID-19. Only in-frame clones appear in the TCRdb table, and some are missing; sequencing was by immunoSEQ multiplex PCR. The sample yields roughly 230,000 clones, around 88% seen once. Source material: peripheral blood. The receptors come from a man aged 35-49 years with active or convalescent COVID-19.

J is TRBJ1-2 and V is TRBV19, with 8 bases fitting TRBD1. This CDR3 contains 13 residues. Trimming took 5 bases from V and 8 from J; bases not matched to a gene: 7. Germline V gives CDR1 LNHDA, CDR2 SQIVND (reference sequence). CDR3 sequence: CASSSGQGGGYTF. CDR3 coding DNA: TGTGCCAGTAGTTCCGGACAGGGAGGGGGCTACACCTTC.

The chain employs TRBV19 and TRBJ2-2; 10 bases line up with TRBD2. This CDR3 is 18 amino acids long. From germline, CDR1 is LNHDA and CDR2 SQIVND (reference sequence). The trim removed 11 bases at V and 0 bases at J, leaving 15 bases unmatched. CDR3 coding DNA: TGTGCCGCCTGCCCCCGGGCTAGCGGGGGCCCGAACACCGGGGAGCTGTTTTTT. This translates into CAACPRASGGPNTGELFF.

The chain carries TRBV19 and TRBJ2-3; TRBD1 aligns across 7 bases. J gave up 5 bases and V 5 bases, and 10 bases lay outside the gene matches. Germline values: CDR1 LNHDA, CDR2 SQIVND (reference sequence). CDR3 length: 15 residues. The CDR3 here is CASSADRDWGDTQYF. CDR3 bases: TGTGCCAGTAGTGCCGACAGGGATTGGGGAGATACGCAGTATTTT.

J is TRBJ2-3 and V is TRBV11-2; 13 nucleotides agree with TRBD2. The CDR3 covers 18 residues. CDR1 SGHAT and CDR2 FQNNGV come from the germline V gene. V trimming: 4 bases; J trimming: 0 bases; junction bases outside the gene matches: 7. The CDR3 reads CASSSVRTSGGSTDTQYF. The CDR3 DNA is TGTGCCAGCAGCTCCGTCCGGACTAGCGGGGGTAGCACAGATACGCAGTATTTT. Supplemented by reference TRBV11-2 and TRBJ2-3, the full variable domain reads EAGVAQSPRYKIIEKRQSVAFWCNPISGHATLYWYQQILGQGPKLLIQFQNNGVVDDSQLPKDRFSAERLKGVDSTLKIQPAKLEDSAVYLCASSSVRTSGGSTDTQYFGPGTRLTVL.

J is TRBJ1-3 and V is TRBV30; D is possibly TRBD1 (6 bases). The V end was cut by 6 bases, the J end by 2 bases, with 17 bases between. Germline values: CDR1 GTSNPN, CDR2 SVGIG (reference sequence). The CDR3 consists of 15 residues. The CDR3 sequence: CACRATGRAGNTIYF. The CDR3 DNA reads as TGTGCCTGCAGGGCTACAGGGAGGGCTGGAAACACCATATATTTT.

The CDR3 reads CASSPKYNPGGTRTEAFF. The CDR3 nucleotides are TGCGCCAGCAGCCCCAAATATAACCCGGGGGGGACCAGAACTGAAGCTTTCTTT. The genes are TRBV4-1 and TRBJ1-1; maybe TRBD1 (5 bases). The CDR3 has 18 residues. Trimming took off 4 bases at V and 5 bases at J, with 26 bases between the two ends. Germline CDR1 MGHRA, CDR2 YSYEKL.

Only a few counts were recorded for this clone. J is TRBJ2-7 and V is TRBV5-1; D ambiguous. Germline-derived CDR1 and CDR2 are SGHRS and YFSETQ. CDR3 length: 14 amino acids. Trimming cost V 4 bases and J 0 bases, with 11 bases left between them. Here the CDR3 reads CASSPTTPSYEQYF. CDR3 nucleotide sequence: TGCGCCAGCAGCCCGACAACTCCCTCCTACGAGCAGTACTTC.

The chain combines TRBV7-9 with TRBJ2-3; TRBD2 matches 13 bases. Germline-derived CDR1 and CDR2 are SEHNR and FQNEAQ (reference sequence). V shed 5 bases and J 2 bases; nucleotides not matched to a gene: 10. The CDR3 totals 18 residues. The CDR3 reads CASSTGLLAGGSTDTQYF. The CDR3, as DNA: TGTGCCAGCAGCACCGGCCTACTAGCGGGGGGGTCCACAGATACGCAGTATTTT.

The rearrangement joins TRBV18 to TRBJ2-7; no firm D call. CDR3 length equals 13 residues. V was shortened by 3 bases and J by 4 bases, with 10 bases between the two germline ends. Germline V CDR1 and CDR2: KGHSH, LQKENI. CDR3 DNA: TGTGCCAGCTCACCTACCTCCGGGTACGAGCAGTACTTC. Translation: CASSPTSGYEQYF.

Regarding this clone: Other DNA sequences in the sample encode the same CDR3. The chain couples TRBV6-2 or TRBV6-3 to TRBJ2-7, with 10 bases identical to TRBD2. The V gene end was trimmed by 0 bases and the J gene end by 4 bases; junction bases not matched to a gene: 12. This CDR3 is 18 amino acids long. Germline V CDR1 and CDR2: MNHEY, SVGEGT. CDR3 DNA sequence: TGTGCCAGCAGTTACTCGTTTAGGCGGCTAGCGGGAGAATACGAGCAGTACTTC. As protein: CASSYSFRRLAGEYEQYF.

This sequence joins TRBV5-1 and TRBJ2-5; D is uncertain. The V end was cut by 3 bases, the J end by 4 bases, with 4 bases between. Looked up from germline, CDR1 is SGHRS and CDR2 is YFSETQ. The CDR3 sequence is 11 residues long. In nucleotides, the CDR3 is TGCGCCAGCAGCTCGAGAGAGACCCAGTACTTC. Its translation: CASSSRETQYF.

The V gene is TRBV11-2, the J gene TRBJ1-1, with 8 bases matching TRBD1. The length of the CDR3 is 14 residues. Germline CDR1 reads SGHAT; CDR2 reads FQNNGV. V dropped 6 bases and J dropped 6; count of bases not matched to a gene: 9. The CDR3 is CASRPQGVGAEAFF. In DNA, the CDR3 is TGTGCCAGCAGGCCACAGGGGGTTGGGGCTGAAGCTTTCTTT.

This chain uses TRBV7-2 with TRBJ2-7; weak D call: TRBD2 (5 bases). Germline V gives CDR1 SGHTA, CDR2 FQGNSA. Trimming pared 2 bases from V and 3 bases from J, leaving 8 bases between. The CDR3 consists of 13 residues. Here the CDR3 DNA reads TGTGCCAGCAGCTTAAAAGGAGGCTACGAGCAGTACTTC. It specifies CASSLKGGYEQYF.

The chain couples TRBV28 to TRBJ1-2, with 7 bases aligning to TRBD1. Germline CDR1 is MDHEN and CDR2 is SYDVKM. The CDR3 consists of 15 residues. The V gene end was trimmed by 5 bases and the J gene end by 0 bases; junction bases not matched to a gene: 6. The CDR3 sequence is CASSPGTETNYGYTF. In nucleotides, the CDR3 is TGTGCCAGCAGTCCCGGGACAGAAACTAACTATGGCTACACCTTC.

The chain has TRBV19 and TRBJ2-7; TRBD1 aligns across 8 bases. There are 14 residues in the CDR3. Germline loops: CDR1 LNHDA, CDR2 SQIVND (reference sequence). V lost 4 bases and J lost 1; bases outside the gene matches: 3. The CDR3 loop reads CASSKGQDSYEQYF. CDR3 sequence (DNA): TGTGCCAGTAGTAAGGGACAGGATTCCTACGAGCAGTACTTC.

In DNA form, the CDR3 reads TGTGCCACCAGCGGGGGACAGGTACCAAACCATGGCTACACCTTC. Its translation is CATSGGQVPNHGYTF. The gene calls are TRBV15 and TRBJ1-2, with 8 bases that match TRBD1. CDR3 length: 15 amino acids. V shed 5 bases, J shed 6 bases, and the junction held 11 bases outside the gene matches. The germline CDR1 and CDR2 sequences are LNHNV and YYDKDF (reference sequence).

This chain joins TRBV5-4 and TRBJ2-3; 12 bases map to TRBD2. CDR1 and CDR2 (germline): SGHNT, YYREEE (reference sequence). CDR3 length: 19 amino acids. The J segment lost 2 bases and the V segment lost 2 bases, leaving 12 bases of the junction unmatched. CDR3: CASSFRPFRTSGDTDTQYF. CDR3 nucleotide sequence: TGTGCCAGCAGCTTTAGACCCTTTCGGACTAGCGGGGACACAGATACGCAGTATTTT.

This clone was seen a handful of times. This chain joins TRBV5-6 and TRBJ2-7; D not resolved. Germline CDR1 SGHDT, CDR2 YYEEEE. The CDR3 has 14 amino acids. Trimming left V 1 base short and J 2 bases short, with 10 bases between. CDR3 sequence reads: CASSLNLAAYEQYF. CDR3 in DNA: TGTGCCAGCAGCTTGAATTTGGCAGCCTACGAGCAGTACTTC.